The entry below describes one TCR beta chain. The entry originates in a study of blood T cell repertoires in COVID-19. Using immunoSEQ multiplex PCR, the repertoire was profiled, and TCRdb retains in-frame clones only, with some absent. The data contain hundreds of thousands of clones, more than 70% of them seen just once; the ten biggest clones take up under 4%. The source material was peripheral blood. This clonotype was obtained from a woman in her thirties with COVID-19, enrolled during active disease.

CDR3 DNA sequence: TGTGCCAGCAGTTTCTCAGATACGCAGTATTTT. Amino acid sequence: CASSFSDTQYF. The gene calls are TRBV12-3 or TRBV12-4 and TRBJ2-3, with D unclear. Trimming stripped 3 bases from V and 4 bases from J, with 2 bases between. The length of the CDR3 is 11 residues.